This T cell receptor beta chain was sequenced for a study of post-analysis software for immune sequencing data. Looking at the study overall: The cohort encompassed relapsing-remitting, secondary progressive and progressive-relapsing multiple sclerosis disease courses.

As to this clonotype: The antigen is unknown.

Unique molecular identifiers featured in each of the TCR beta cDNA libraries. The source material, about 0.95 to 11 million T cells, gave rise to 400,000 to 600,000 cDNA molecules. TCRdb re-analysed the PCR reads in MiXCR, keeping a single row per CDR3 protein. This table has about 680,000 distinct CDR3 sequences, approximately 59% appearing once. The study, taken as a whole, reports: Normalized Chao1 diversity was significantly lower in multiple sclerosis patients than in controls. Under the F measure, samples that were prepared in one batch clustered strongly together.

The TCR was taken from a girl aged 2-10 years with multiple sclerosis. The sequenced sample consisted of blood.

CDR3 in DNA: TGTGCCAGCATCACACAGGGGGCAGGCGGCTACACCTTC. It yields the protein CASITQGAGGYTF. The J gene is TRBJ1-2, the V gene TRBV6-5, with 9 bases fitting TRBD1. Germline assignment: CDR1 MNHEY and CDR2 SVGAGI. The V segment lost 7 bases and the J segment 8 bases; nucleotides outside the gene matches: 8. This CDR3 spans 13 amino acids.